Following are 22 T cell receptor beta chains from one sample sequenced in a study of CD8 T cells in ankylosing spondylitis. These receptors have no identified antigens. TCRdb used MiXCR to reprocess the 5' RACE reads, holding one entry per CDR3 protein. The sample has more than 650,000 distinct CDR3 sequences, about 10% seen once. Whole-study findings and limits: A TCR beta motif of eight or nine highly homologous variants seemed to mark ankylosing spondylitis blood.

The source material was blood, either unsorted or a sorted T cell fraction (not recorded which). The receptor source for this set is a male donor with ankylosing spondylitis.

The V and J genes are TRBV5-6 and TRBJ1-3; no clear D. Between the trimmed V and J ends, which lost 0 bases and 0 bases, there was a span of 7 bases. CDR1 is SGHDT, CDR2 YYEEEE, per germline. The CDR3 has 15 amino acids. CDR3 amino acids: CASSLARGSGNTIYF. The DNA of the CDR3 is TGTGCCAGCAGCTTGGCCCGCGGCTCTGGAAACACCATATATTTT.

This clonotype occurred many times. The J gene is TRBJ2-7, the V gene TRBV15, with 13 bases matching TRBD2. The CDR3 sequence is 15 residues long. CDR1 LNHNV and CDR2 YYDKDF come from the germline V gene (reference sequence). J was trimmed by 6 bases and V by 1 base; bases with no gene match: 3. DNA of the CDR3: TGTGCCACCAGCAGAGGCGGGACTAGCGGGGTCGAGCAGTACTTC. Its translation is CATSRGGTSGVEQYF.

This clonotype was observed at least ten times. The CDR3 bases are TGCAGTGCTAGTCGGGGTCTCAGTCAAGAGACCCAGTACTTC. Translation gives CSASRGLSQETQYF. V is TRBV20-1 and J is TRBJ2-5; D is possibly TRBD2 (5 bases). CDR3 length: 14 amino acids. Germline V lookup: CDR1 DFQATT, CDR2 SNEGSKA (reference sequence). The germline V and J ends were trimmed by 3 bases and 2 bases, with 13 bases remaining between them.

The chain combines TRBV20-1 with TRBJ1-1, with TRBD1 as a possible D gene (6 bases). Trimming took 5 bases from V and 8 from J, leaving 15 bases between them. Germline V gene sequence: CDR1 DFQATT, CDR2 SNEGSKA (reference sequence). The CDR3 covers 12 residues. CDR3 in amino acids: CSAQDSWVEAFF. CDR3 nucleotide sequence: TGCAGTGCTCAGGACAGCTGGGTCGAAGCTTTCTTT.

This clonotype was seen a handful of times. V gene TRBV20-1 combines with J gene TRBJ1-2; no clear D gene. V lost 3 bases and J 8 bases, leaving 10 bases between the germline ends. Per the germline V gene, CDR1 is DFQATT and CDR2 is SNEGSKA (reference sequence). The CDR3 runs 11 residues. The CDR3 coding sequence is TGCAGTGCTAGGGATAGAAGCGGCTACACCTTC. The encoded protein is CSARDRSGYTF.

CDR3 nucleotides: TGCGCCAGCAGCCAAAATTTGGACATCTACGAGCAGTACTTC. It yields the protein CASSQNLDIYEQYF. The chain carries TRBV4-3 and TRBJ2-7; possibly TRBD1 for D (5 bases). Germline CDR1 LGHNA, CDR2 YSLEER. Between the trimmed V and J ends, which lost 2 bases and 3 bases, there was a span of 11 bases. This CDR3 spans 14 amino acids.

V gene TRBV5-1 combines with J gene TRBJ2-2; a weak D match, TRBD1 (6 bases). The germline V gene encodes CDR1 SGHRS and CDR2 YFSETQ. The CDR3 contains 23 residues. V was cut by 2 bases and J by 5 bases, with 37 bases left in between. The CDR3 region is CASSFEADLTGIPLGDETGELFF. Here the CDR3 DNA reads TGCGCCAGCAGCTTCGAGGCCGATTTAACAGGGATACCTTTGGGAGATGAGACCGGGGAGCTGTTTTTT.

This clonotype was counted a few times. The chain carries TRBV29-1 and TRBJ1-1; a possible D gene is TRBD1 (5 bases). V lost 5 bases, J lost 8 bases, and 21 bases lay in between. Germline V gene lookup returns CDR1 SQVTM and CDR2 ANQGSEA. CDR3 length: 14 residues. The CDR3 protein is CSVYTNRGPPEAFF. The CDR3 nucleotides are TGCAGCGTTTATACGAACCGGGGCCCACCCGAAGCTTTCTTT.

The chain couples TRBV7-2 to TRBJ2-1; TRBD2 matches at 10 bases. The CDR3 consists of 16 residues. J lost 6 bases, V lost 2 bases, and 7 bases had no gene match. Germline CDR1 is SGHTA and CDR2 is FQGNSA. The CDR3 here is CASSLFGIAGGNEQFF. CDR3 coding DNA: TGTGCCAGCAGCTTATTCGGGATAGCGGGAGGCAATGAGCAGTTCTTC.

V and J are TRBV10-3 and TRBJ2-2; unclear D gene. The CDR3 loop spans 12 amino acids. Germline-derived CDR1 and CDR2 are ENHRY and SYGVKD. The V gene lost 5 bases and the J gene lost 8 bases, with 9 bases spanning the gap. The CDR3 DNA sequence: TGTGCCATCAGTCAGCCCAAGGGGGAGCTGTTTTTT. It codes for CAISQPKGELFF.

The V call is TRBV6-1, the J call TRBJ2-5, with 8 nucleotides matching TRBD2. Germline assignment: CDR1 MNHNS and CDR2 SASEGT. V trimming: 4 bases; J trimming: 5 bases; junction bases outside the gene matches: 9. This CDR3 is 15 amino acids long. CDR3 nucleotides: TGTGCCAGCAGTGTGGCCCGCGGGGGGTGGGAGACCCAGTACTTC. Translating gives CASSVARGGWETQYF.

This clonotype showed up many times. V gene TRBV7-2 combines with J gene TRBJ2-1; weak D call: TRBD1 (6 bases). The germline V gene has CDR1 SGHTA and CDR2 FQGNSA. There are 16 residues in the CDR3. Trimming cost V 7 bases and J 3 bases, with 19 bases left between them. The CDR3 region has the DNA TGTGCCAGCATCAATTGGGGGCTACTCGACTACAATGAGCAGTTCTTC. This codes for CASINWGLLDYNEQFF.

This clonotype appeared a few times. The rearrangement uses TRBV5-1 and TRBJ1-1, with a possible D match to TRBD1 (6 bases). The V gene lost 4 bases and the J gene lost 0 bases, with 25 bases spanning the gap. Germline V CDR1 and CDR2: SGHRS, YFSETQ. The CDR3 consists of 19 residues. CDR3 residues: CASSTIGYGGRMLNTEAFF. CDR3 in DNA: TGCGCCAGCAGCACCATTGGGTACGGGGGCCGCATGTTGAACACTGAAGCTTTCTTT.

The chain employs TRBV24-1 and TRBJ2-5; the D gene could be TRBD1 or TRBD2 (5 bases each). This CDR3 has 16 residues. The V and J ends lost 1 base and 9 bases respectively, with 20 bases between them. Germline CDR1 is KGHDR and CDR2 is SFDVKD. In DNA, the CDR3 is TGTGCCACCAGTGATTTCAGGGCAGGGACCGGGTCGCCCCAGTACTTC. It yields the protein CATSDFRAGTGSPQYF.

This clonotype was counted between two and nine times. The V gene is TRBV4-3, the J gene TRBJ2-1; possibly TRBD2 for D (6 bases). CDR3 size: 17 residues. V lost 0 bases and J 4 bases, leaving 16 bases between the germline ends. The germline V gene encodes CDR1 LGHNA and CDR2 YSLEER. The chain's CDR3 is CASSQDSFPSVYNEQFF. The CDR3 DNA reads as TGCGCCAGCAGCCAAGATAGTTTTCCTAGCGTTTACAATGAGCAGTTCTTC.

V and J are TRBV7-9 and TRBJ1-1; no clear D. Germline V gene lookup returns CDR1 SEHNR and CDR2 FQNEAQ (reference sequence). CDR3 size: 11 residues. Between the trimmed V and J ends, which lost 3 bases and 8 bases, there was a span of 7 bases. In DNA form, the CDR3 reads TGTGCCAGCAGCTTTAGTATGGAAGCTTTCTTT. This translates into CASSFSMEAFF.

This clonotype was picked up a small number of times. The CDR3 sequence is CASSLLSGYTF. For the CDR3, the DNA is TGTGCCAGCAGCTTATTGAGCGGCTACACCTTC. The chain is built from TRBV7-2 and TRBJ1-2; D not resolved. The CDR3 is 11 residues long. Trimming left V 2 bases short and J 8 bases short, with 6 bases between. The germline CDR1 and CDR2 sequences are SGHTA and FQGNSA.

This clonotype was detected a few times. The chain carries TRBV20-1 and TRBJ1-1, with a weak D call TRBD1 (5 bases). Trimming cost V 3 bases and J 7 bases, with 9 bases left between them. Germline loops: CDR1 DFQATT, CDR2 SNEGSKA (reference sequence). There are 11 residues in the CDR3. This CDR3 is CSASGALEAFF. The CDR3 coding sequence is TGCAGTGCTAGCGGGGCCCTTGAAGCTTTCTTT.

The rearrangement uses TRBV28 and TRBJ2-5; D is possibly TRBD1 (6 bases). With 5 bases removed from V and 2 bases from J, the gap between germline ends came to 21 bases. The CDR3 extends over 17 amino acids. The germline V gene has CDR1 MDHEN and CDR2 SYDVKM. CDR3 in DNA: TGTGCCAGCAGTCATTACCTCTCTCGGGACAAACAAGAGACCCAGTACTTC. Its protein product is CASSHYLSRDKQETQYF.

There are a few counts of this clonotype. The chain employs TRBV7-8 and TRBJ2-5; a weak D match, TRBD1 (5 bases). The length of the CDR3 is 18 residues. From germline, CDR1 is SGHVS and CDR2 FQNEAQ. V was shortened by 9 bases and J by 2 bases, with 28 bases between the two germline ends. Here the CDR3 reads CASRGPFASGVGQETQYF. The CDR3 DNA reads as TGTGCCAGTAGGGGTCCATTCGCCTCAGGAGTGGGGCAAGAGACCCAGTACTTC.

The CDR3 protein is CASSLGGNRYNEQFF. CDR3 DNA sequence: TGCGCCAGCAGCTTGGGAGGGAATAGGTACAATGAGCAGTTCTTC. This chain links TRBV5-1 with TRBJ2-1; possible D gene TRBD2, 5 bases. The V end was cut by 0 bases, the J end by 4 bases, with 11 bases between. CDR1 and CDR2 (germline): SGHRS, YFSETQ. The CDR3 totals 15 residues.

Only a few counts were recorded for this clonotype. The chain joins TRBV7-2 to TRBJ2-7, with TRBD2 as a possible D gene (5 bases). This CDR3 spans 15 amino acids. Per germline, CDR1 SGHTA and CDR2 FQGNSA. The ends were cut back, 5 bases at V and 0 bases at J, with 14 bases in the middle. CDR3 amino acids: CASSPVQGGSYEQYF. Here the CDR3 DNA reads TGTGCCAGCAGCCCGGTTCAAGGAGGCTCCTACGAGCAGTACTTC.